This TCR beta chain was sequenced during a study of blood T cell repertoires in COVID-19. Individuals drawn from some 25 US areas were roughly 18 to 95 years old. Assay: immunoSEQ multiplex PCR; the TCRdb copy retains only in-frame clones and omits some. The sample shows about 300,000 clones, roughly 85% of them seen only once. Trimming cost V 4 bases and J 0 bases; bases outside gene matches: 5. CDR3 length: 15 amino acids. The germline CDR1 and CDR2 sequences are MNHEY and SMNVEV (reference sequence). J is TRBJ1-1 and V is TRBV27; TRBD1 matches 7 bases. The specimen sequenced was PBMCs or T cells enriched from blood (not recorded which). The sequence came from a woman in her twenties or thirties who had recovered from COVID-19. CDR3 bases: TGTGCCAGCAGTTCCCCGACAGGGATGAACACTGAAGCTTTCTTT. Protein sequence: CASSSPTGMNTEAFF.